This T cell receptor (beta chain) was sequenced during a study of T-cell reconstitution after alpha-beta-depleted transplantation in children. This clonotype turned up a few times. Its specificity is not known. Molecular barcoding with unique molecular identifiers was used for the TCRbeta library. Each CDR3 protein is one row after TCRdb ran MiXCR on the PCR reads. This sample has around 78,000 distinct CDR3 sequences, with roughly 14% found just once. Trimming stripped 4 bases from V and 2 bases from J, with 15 bases between. CDR1 MGHDK and CDR2 SYGVNS come from the germline V gene. The CDR3 totals 15 residues. Study-wide results and limits: Surviving recipient T cells and intrathymic progenitors accounted for some patients' high TCRbeta diversity at day 60. Newly generated T cells supplied most T-cell counts and diversity one year post-transplant.

This receptor was taken from a male patient aged 2 to 9 who had a stem cell transplant for acute lymphoblastic leukemia, so the T cells may come from the graft donor. Here the sequenced sample was PBMCs, mostly from graft donor cells, taken 180 days after TCRalphabeta/CD19-depleted stem cell transplant. The genes are TRBV25-1 and TRBJ2-7; the D gene is possibly TRBD2 (5 bases). CDR3 DNA: TGTGCCAGCAGTGGGCTTGGGAGTAGGGCCTACGAGCAGTACTTC. It encodes CASSGLGSRAYEQYF.